This record looks at one T cell receptor beta chain sequence and its context. Its antigen is as yet unknown. At one of its ends the junction is not consistent with the germline gene, which may arise from a read error. These data are taken from a study of lymphopenia after photon versus proton radiotherapy. The study, taken as a whole, reports: Authors raise, but do not show, better survival with proton therapy. Under photons, naive T cells and diversity fell while effector/memory populations rose. After the lymphocyte nadir, photon-treated repertoires showed oligoclonal expansion, especially of CD8+ Temra cells.

Using immunoSEQ multiplex PCR, the repertoire was profiled, and TCRdb retains in-frame clones only, with some absent. The sample records under 75,000 clones, approximately 90% being singletons. The germline CDR1 and CDR2 sequences are SSHAT and FNYEAQ (reference sequence). The CDR3 has 14 residues. The sequence was collected from a woman aged 35 to 49 with cholangiocarcinoma. Sequenced material: peripheral blood, taken from a patient treated with photon-based radiotherapy. This rearrangement joins TRBV7-7 to TRBJ2-2; the D is unclear. The CDR3 loop reads CASSQKPNTGELFF. The DNA of the CDR3 is TGTGCTAGCAGCCAGAAGCCTAACACCGGGGAGCTGTTTTTT.